This T cell receptor beta chain derives from a study of blood T cell repertoires in COVID-19 (dated by TCRdb to 2018 to 2021). Notes on the research overall: Samples covering the acute and convalescent phases of COVID-19 were provided by collaborators in the United States, Italy and Spain. The material from the prospective study consisted of cDNA or gDNA derived from T cells, B-cell-depleted T cells, or PBMCs. Subjects who had been exposed to COVID-19, were actively infected with it, or had recovered from it provided the deeply sampled blood TCRbeta repertoires that made up the dataset. A freely available public database, intended as a resource for researchers studying the immune response to SARS-CoV-2, is where the repertoires were released. The samples were drawn from two sources: the first 160 participants of the ongoing ImmuneRACE study, and approximately 1,300 subjects contributed by 6 global collaborators. Sample metadata almost always included a de-identified subject ID, COVID-19 status, age in years and sex. Where available, HLA class I and class II types were taken from metadata supplied by the sample provider and were not determined by assay-based typing. The research as a whole found: How much clinical and demographic metadata was included differed by source and by participant, and the metadata was provided uncurated.

Trimming takes 1 base off V and 10 bases off J; junction bases not matched to a gene: 8. The CDR1 and CDR2 encoded by the germline V gene (reference sequence) are LGHDT and YNNKEL. Including the terminal cysteine and phenylalanine, the CDR3 comprises 14 residues. Only the CDR3 DNA stays, 42 bases, in frame from base 1. TCRbeta CDR3 regions were amplified from genomic DNA using the immunoSEQ Assay, a bias-controlled multiplex PCR. The study's own analysis went as follows. The number of nucleated cells in each sample was estimated from the amplification of reference gene primers within the assay. To quantify the absolute abundance of each unique TCRbeta CDR3 rearrangement, sequence reads were collapsed and filtered. Productive Simpson clonality was computed per sample as the square root of Simpson's diversity index over productive rearrangements. TCRdb limited this immuneACCESS table to in-frame rearrangements with V and J called. A share of clones is missing; checked studies link under half to unresolved V genes, and the rest is unexplained. That table furnishes V, J and clone size, whereas the DNA furnished D and trimming. This sample lists 140,000 to 150,000 clones; almost 85% were detected once. Less than 4% of the sample is held by the ten biggest clonotypes.

This clone has a single count. Its antigen remains undetermined. No much larger clone exists at a distance of one base, and base qualities are not known. In the prospective study, participants were roughly 18 to 100 years old, resided in approximately 25 geographic areas of the United States, and were enrolled through a virtual design. Cohort assignment in the prospective study relied on participant-reported clinical history from a screening survey and a study questionnaire. In the prospective study, mobile phlebotomists collected whole blood, serum and a nasopharyngeal or oropharyngeal swab from each participant. Participants in the prospective study had the option to provide additional blood draws and questionnaires over a roughly 2-month period. Prospective study blood samples were shipped either frozen or at room temperature before DNA extraction.

The source of this sequence is a woman aged 45-60 years with acute COVID-19. Sequencing was carried out using PBMCs or T cells enriched from blood (not recorded which). The rearranged chain carries TRBV3-1 (or the pseudogene TRBV3-2) and TRBJ1-2, with TRBD1 matching 8 junction bases. At the DNA level, the sequence is TGTGCCAGCAGCCAAGGTCCGGGACAGGAGTTCTACACCTTC. Its translation reads: CASSQGPGQEFYTF.